The next 23 T cell receptor beta chains were all read from a single sample in a study of OX40 agonist ivuxolimab in advanced cancers. Sequencing used immunoSEQ multiplex PCR; TCRdb keeps in-frame clones, though not all of them. Among around 74,000 clones listed, about nine tenths were seen once. Sequencing was performed on CD4+ or CD8+ T cells sorted from blood, taken in a trial of the OX40 agonist ivuxolimab. Receptors originate from an adult with an advanced solid tumor such as melanoma, head and neck, liver or kidney cancer.

The J gene is TRBJ2-5, the V gene TRBV4-3, with TRBD2 matching over 13 bases. The J call is doubtful: the DNA matches TRBJ2-7 better. Germline V CDR1 and CDR2: LGHNA, YSLEER. The CDR3 contains 17 residues. CDR3 protein: CASSPDPAGLAGYEQYF. The CDR3 DNA follows: TGCGCCAGCAGCCCGGATCCAGCGGGACTAGCGGGATACGAGCAGTACTTC.

This clone was seen once. The V and J genes are TRBV23-1 and TRBJ2-1, with 11 bases aligning to TRBD2. TRBV23-1 is marked as an open reading frame, function uncertain. The V gene end was trimmed by 0 bases and the J gene end by 3 bases; junction bases not matched to a gene: 7. The CDR3 covers 18 residues. CDR3 sequence (DNA): TGCGCCAGCAGTCAATCTGGAGTTGGGACTAGCGGCTACAATGAGCAGTTCTTC. Its translation: CASSQSGVGTSGYNEQFF.

The rearrangement uses TRBV6-1 and TRBJ1-1, with a weak D call TRBD1 (5 bases). V lost 2 bases to trimming and J lost 4 bases, with 14 bases between them. The CDR3 contains 15 residues. Germline assignment: CDR1 MNHNS and CDR2 SASEGT. CDR3 nucleotide sequence: TGTGCCAGCAGTGAAATCACAGGAGGGACCACTGAAGCTTTCTTT. Protein: CASSEITGGTTEAFF.

This chain uses TRBV30 with TRBJ1-2; TRBD1 might be the D (5 bases). Germline assignment: CDR1 GTSNPN and CDR2 SVGIG (reference sequence). Between the trimmed V and J ends, which lost 0 bases and 2 bases, there was a span of 19 bases. The CDR3 spans 17 residues. CDR3 protein: CAWSVRDVGKWNYGYTF. CDR3 bases: TGTGCCTGGAGTGTACGGGACGTCGGCAAATGGAACTATGGCTACACCTTC.

The chain recombines TRBV18 with TRBJ2-7; the D gene is possibly TRBD2 (6 bases). V lost 2 bases and J 0 bases, leaving 14 bases between the germline ends. This CDR3 spans 16 amino acids. Per the germline V gene, CDR1 is KGHSH and CDR2 is LQKENI. Here the CDR3 DNA reads TGTGCCAGCTCACCAATATCACTAGCAAACTCCTACGAGCAGTACTTC. Translating gives CASSPISLANSYEQYF.

This sequence joins TRBV18 and TRBJ2-7; TRBD2 matches at 9 bases. V gave up 3 bases and J gave up 7 bases; unmatched junction bases: 10. Germline CDR1 reads KGHSH; CDR2 reads LQKENI. This CDR3 has 15 residues. CDR3 nucleotides: TGTGCCAGCTCACCGCCTAGCGGGACTGAGGGAGAGCAGTACTTC. It is translated as CASSPPSGTEGEQYF.

With regard to this clone: An end of the junction does not agree with germline; a read error may underlie this. The same CDR3 is also encoded by other DNA sequences in this sample. The gene calls are TRBV19 and TRBJ1-2, with a tentative D call TRBD1 (5 bases). The CDR3 contains 12 residues. The germline CDR1 and CDR2 sequences are LNHDA and SQIVND (reference sequence). The CDR3 loop is CASSIAGNGYTF. The CDR3 nucleotides are TGCGCCAGTAGTATAGCAGGGAATGGCTACACCTTC.

This clone has only one observation. The chain links TRBV10-3 to TRBJ1-2; TRBD1 matches 10 bases. CDR3 length equals 14 residues. Germline loops: CDR1 ENHRY, CDR2 SYGVKD. After removal of 10 bases from V and 3 bases from J, the junction contained 8 bases not matched to a gene. This CDR3 is CATVPGTGDYGYTF. Here the CDR3 DNA reads TGTGCCACCGTGCCCGGGACAGGGGACTATGGCTACACCTTC.

The chain recombines TRBV18 with TRBJ1-1; D is uncertain. Germline CDR1 and CDR2: KGHSH and LQKENI. This CDR3 is 14 amino acids long. V dropped 3 bases and J dropped 0 bases, with 8 bases sitting between them. CDR3 protein: CASSPTRMNTEAFF. In DNA form, the CDR3 reads TGTGCCAGCTCACCGACCAGGATGAACACTGAAGCTTTCTTT.

The genes are TRBV5-1 and TRBJ2-7, with no clear D. Trimming removed 4 bases at V and 3 bases at J, with 11 bases between. Germline V gene lookup returns CDR1 SGHRS and CDR2 YFSETQ. The CDR3 is 13 amino acids. In DNA, the CDR3 is TGCGCCAGCAGCCCGGACCCTAGCTACGAGCAGTACTTC. It encodes CASSPDPSYEQYF.

The sample holds one count of this clone. The chain employs TRBV20-1 and TRBJ2-1, with D uncertain. Germline V lookup: CDR1 DFQATT, CDR2 SNEGSKA (reference sequence). The CDR3 covers 10 residues. The V and J ends lost 6 bases and 6 bases respectively, with 6 bases between them. CDR3 in amino acids: CSAGTNEQFF. The CDR3, as DNA: TGCAGTGCCGGAACCAATGAGCAGTTCTTC.

This clone was observed a few times. The rearrangement uses TRBV19 and TRBJ2-7; D is uncertain. CDR3 length: 12 residues. Germline lookup yields CDR1 LNHDA and CDR2 SQIVND (reference sequence). The V and J ends lost 4 bases and 2 bases respectively, with 6 bases between them. CDR3 residues: CASSNPPYEQYF. The CDR3 DNA follows: TGTGCCAGTAGTAACCCTCCCTACGAGCAGTACTTC.

The table lists this clone with a few counts. The chain joins TRBV11-3 to TRBJ1-2; D is perhaps TRBD1 (6 bases). The CDR3 is 18 residues long. Germline V gene lookup returns CDR1 SGHNT and CDR2 YENEEA. V was pared by 4 bases and J by 4 bases, with 25 bases between. In DNA form, the CDR3 reads TGTGCCAGCAGCTCATATTCGGTGGGGGGCGAACATCTCTATGGCTACACCTTC. Protein product: CASSSYSVGGEHLYGYTF.

This clone was counted a single time. The V call is TRBV5-1, the J call TRBJ2-7, with TRBD2 as a possible D gene (5 bases). Trimming stripped 0 bases from V and 5 bases from J, with 15 bases between. CDR1 and CDR2 from the germline V gene are SGHRS and YFSETQ. This CDR3 spans 15 amino acids. CDR3 in amino acids: CASSLVSTGNDEQYF. The CDR3 DNA follows: TGCGCCAGCAGCTTGGTATCGACCGGGAACGACGAGCAGTACTTC.

In this sample, this clone turned up once. The gene calls are TRBV7-9 and TRBJ1-3; D might be TRBD1 (6 bases). Germline V gene data show CDR1 as SEHNR and CDR2 as FQNEAQ (reference sequence). V was pared by 5 bases and J by 6 bases, with 17 bases between. The CDR3 loop spans 15 amino acids. The CDR3, as DNA: TGTGCCAGCAGCCCCTCTGGGGGCTGGGTAAACACCATATATTTT. This gives the protein CASSPSGGWVNTIYF.

The V call is TRBV11-3, the J call TRBJ2-2, with 11 bases identical to TRBD2. Germline values: CDR1 SGHNT, CDR2 YENEEA. The junction had 3 bases not matched to a gene; V was cut back by 5 bases and J by 1 base. This CDR3 is built from 16 residues. CDR3 nucleotide sequence: TGTGCCAGCAGCCCGGGACTAGCGGAGAACACCGGGGAGCTGTTTTTT. Translating it yields CASSPGLAENTGELFF.

The chain joins TRBV29-1 to TRBJ2-5, with D possibly being TRBD1 (6 bases). Germline V gives CDR1 SQVTM, CDR2 ANQGSEA. The germline V and J ends were trimmed by 4 bases and 2 bases, with 17 bases remaining between them. The CDR3 spans 15 residues. The CDR3 coding sequence is TGCAGCGTTGGCTCGGTGGGGGCCCTACAAGAGACCCAGTACTTC. Translated: CSVGSVGALQETQYF. Complete variable domain (other parts from reference TRBV29-1 and TRBJ2-5): SAVISQKPSRDICQRGTSLTIQCQVDSQVTMMFWYRQQPGQSLTLIATANQGSEATYESGFVIDKFPISRPNLTFSTLTVSNMSPEDSSIYLCSVGSVGALQETQYFGPGTRLLVL.

The rearrangement links TRBV5-4 to TRBJ2-7; 14 bases align to TRBD2. The CDR3 is 15 residues long. Trimming at V came to 4 bases and at J to 3 bases, leaving 3 bases not matched to a gene. CDR1 is SGHNT, CDR2 YYREEE, per germline (reference sequence). CDR3 in amino acids: CASSLGLAGVYEQYF. For the CDR3, the DNA is TGTGCCAGCAGCCTGGGACTAGCGGGAGTCTACGAGCAGTACTTC.

The V and J genes are TRBV2 and TRBJ2-1; 9 bases fit TRBD2. CDR1 and CDR2 from the germline V gene are SNHLY and FYNNEI. This CDR3 comprises 15 residues. With V trimmed by 4 bases and J by 9 bases, 10 bases remained unmatched. DNA for the CDR3: TGTGCCAGCAGTGTGACTAGCGGCCTGGGCAGTGAGCAGTTCTTC. It is translated as CASSVTSGLGSEQFF.

The chain uses TRBV7-6 and TRBJ2-2, with D unclear. This CDR3 is built from 14 residues. CDR1 is SGHVS and CDR2 is FNYEAQ in the germline V gene. V was trimmed by 6 bases and J by 3 bases, leaving 11 bases between them. This CDR3 is CASRQRPYTGELFF. CDR3 DNA sequence: TGTGCCAGCAGACAGAGACCCTACACCGGGGAGCTGTTTTTT.

The chain joins TRBV19 to TRBJ2-2, with a tentative D call TRBD2 (5 bases). Per the germline V gene, CDR1 is LNHDA and CDR2 is SQIVND (reference sequence). Trimming cost V 7 bases and J 3 bases, with 15 bases left between them. The CDR3 sequence is 15 residues long. The CDR3 bases are TGTGCCAGTACCCCTCAGTCGGGATACACCGGGGAGCTGTTTTTT. Translating it yields CASTPQSGYTGELFF.

This chain joins TRBV30 and TRBJ1-2; tentatively, D is TRBD1 (6 bases). The CDR3 extends over 15 amino acids. Germline-derived CDR1 and CDR2 are GTSNPN and SVGIG (reference sequence). The V gene lost 5 bases and the J gene lost 4 bases, with 20 bases spanning the gap. The CDR3 sequence is CAWDLQGSRVYGYTF. CDR3 DNA: TGTGCCTGGGATTTACAGGGATCGAGGGTCTATGGCTACACCTTC.

The chain carries TRBV9 and TRBJ2-5; 11 bases are shared with TRBD2. CDR1 and CDR2 (germline): SGDLS, YYNGEE. There are 16 residues in the CDR3. Losses at the gene ends were 0 bases for V and 0 bases for J; bases not matched to a gene: 1. In nucleotides, the CDR3 is TGTGCCAGCAGCGTAGGGACTAGCGGGTACCAAGAGACCCAGTACTTC. Its translation: CASSVGTSGYQETQYF. Variable domain in full (rest from reference TRBV9 and TRBJ2-5): DSGVTQTPKHLITATGQRVTLRCSPRSGDLSVYWYQQSLDQGLQFLIQYYNGEERAKGNILERFSAQQFPDLHSELNLSSLELGDSALYFCASSVGTSGYQETQYFGPGTRLLVL.